Listed below are T cell receptor beta chains from one sample, sequenced in a study of cytotoxic CD8 clonotypes in ibrutinib-treated CLL. The data were produced by immunoSEQ multiplex PCR, yet TCRdb's version contains in-frame clones alone and is incomplete. The sample has about 300,000 clones; 76% are singletons. Sample: PBMCs, taken at disease progression, from a patient treated with ibrutinib. These receptors originate from a human donor with chronic lymphocytic leukemia. The CDR3 runs from the conserved cysteine through the conserved F or W. A D gene is named only where the DNA matches it firmly. Expanded clones get a size class; other rows say once, few or many, or leave the size out.

-,TRBJ2-4,TRBV28,-,CASSLWPGGTKNIQYF,TGTGCCAGCAGTTTATGGCCGGGTGGGACCAAAAACATTCAGTACTTC
-,TRBJ1-6,TRBV5-1,few,CASSLVFSDSPLHF,TGCGCCAGCAGCTTGGTTTTTAGTGATTCACCCCTCCACTTT
-,TRBJ1-1,TRBV14,-,CASSQHGTSNTEAFF,TGTGCCAGCAGCCAGCACGGGACATCTAACACTGAAGCTTTCTTT
-,TRBJ2-2,TRBV18,-,CASSPRGPLPHTGELFF,TGTGCCAGCTCACCACGGGGACCTTTACCCCACACCGGGGAGCTGTTTTTT
TRBD1,TRBJ1-2,TRBV6-1,-,CASSELDRVGGYTF,TGTGCCAGCAGTGAACTGGACAGGGTTGGTGGCTACACCTTC
-,TRBJ2-5,TRBV28,-,CASSFSQGIWGETQYF,TGTGCCAGCAGTTTTTCCCAGGGGATATGGGGGGAGACCCAGTACTTC
TRBD1,TRBJ1-1,TRBV27,-,CASSQGTGQYTEAFF,TGTGCCAGCAGTCAAGGGACAGGGCAGTACACTGAAGCTTTCTTT
TRBD1,TRBJ1-2,TRBV20-1,-,CSATGQYGYTF,TGCAGTGCCACGGGACAGTATGGCTACACCTTC
-,TRBJ1-2,TRBV5-4,-,CASSLEGYGYTF,TGTGCCAGCAGCTTGGAGGGTTACGGCTACACCTTC
-,TRBJ2-7,TRBV28,-,CASSQPDSYEQYF,TGTGCCAGCAGTCAACCGGACTCCTACGAGCAGTACTTC
TRBD1,TRBJ2-1,TRBV29-1,once,CSVEPGGSYNEQFF,TGCAGCGTTGAACCAGGGGGCTCCTACAATGAGCAGTTCTTC
TRBD1,TRBJ2-1,TRBV7-6,-,CASSSATGTAGYNEQFF,TGTGCCAGCAGCTCAGCAACCGGGACAGCTGGCTACAATGAGCAGTTCTTC
TRBD1,TRBJ2-1,TRBV27,-,CASTPQGAAEQFF,TGTGCCAGCACACCCCAGGGGGCGGCTGAGCAGTTCTTC
-,TRBJ2-1,TRBV7-9,-,CASSLVRYNEQFF,TGTGCCAGCAGCTTAGTGAGGTACAATGAGCAGTTCTTC
TRBD1,TRBJ1-5,TRBV18,-,CASSRSPGQGLAYSNQPQHF,TGTGCCAGCTCCCGAAGCCCGGGACAGGGCCTTGCATATAGCAATCAGCCCCAGCATTTT
TRBD1,TRBJ1-2,TRBV7-3,once,CASSLTKGDRANYGYTF,TGTGCCAGCAGCTTAACTAAAGGGGACAGAGCTAACTATGGCTACACCTTC
TRBD2,TRBJ2-2,TRBV7-9,-,CASSRAGVGTGELFF,TGTGCCAGCAGCCGAGCGGGAGTAGGCACCGGGGAGCTGTTTTTT